The 8 T cell receptor beta chains below come from one sample, sequenced in a study of blood T cell repertoires in COVID-19. Generated by immunoSEQ multiplex PCR, the TCRdb table keeps only in-frame clones and is missing some. This table holds about 94,000 clones, 74% found once. Sequencing was performed on peripheral blood. These receptors were collected from a man aged 65 to 85 with COVID-19, enrolled during active disease.

The CDR3 region has the DNA TGTGCTAGGTCGCGGGACTACAATGAGCAGTTCTTC. Protein sequence: CARSRDYNEQFF. The rearrangement joins TRBV12-5 to TRBJ2-1, with D possibly TRBD2 on 6 matching bases. V lost 9 bases to trimming and J lost 3 bases, with 9 bases between them. Germline CDR1 is LGHNT and CDR2 is FRNRAP. This CDR3 spans 12 amino acids.

This sequence joins TRBV7-2 and TRBJ2-1, with 13 bases fitting TRBD2. The V segment lost 5 bases and the J segment 14 bases; nucleotides outside the gene matches: 6. Germline V gene data show CDR1 as SGHTA and CDR2 as FQGNSA. The CDR3 spans 13 residues. Here the CDR3 reads CASSLGLAGAEFF. For the CDR3, the DNA is TGTGCCAGCAGCCTAGGACTAGCGGGAGCCGAGTTCTTC.

This clone was seen more than once but under ten times. The chain recombines TRBV5-4 with TRBJ2-2, with 8 bases matching TRBD2. The CDR3 loop spans 17 amino acids. Unmatched junction bases numbered 11, after V lost 5 bases and J lost 2 bases. From germline, CDR1 is SGHNT and CDR2 YYREEE (reference sequence). In nucleotides, the CDR3 is TGTGCCAGCAGGGCGGGTGGTAGCGGGACTAACACCGGGGAGCTGTTTTTT. This sequence encodes CASRAGGSGTNTGELFF.

The chain has TRBV9 and TRBJ2-5; D gene unclear. Trimming shortened V by 0 bases and J by 5 bases, and 8 bases separated the two germline ends. This CDR3 is built from 13 residues. Germline V gene lookup returns CDR1 SGDLS and CDR2 YYNGEE. The CDR3, as DNA: TGTGCCAGCAGCGTAGATAACCGGGAGACCCAGTACTTC. Protein: CASSVDNRETQYF.

The V call is TRBV2, the J call TRBJ2-7; 9 bases are a match to TRBD2. CDR3 length: 14 residues. Trimming at V came to 4 bases and at J to 3 bases, leaving 4 bases not matched to a gene. Per germline, CDR1 SNHLY and CDR2 FYNNEI. The CDR3 reads CASSGREGGYEQYF. The CDR3 bases are TGTGCCAGCAGTGGGCGGGAGGGCGGCTACGAGCAGTACTTC.

CDR3 protein: CASSLVGTGSGNTIYF. As DNA, the CDR3 is TGTGCCAGCAGCTTGGTAGGCACAGGGTCCGGAAACACCATATATTTT. The gene calls are TRBV5-6 and TRBJ1-3; a possible D gene is TRBD1 (6 bases). CDR1 and CDR2 (germline): SGHDT, YYEEEE. Trimming took off 0 bases at V and 4 bases at J, with 14 bases between the two ends. CDR3 length: 16 amino acids.

The gene calls are TRBV9 and TRBJ2-7, with TRBD1 as a possible D gene (6 bases). The length of the CDR3 is 14 residues. The V and J ends lost 3 bases and 6 bases respectively, with 16 bases between them. CDR1 is SGDLS and CDR2 is YYNGEE in the germline V gene. This CDR3 is CASSAQGPWGEQYF. The CDR3 DNA reads TGTGCCAGCAGCGCACAGGGACCCTGGGGCGAGCAGTACTTC.

This clone was seen repeatedly, ten times or more. V gene TRBV5-1 combines with J gene TRBJ2-7; 8 bases map to TRBD1. The CDR3 covers 14 residues. The germline gives CDR1 SGHRS, CDR2 YFSETQ. With 3 bases clipped from V and 5 bases from J, the junction kept 7 bases outside the gene matches. CDR3 residues: CASSWNSQGDEQYF. The DNA of the CDR3 is TGCGCCAGCAGCTGGAATTCACAGGGGGACGAGCAGTACTTC.